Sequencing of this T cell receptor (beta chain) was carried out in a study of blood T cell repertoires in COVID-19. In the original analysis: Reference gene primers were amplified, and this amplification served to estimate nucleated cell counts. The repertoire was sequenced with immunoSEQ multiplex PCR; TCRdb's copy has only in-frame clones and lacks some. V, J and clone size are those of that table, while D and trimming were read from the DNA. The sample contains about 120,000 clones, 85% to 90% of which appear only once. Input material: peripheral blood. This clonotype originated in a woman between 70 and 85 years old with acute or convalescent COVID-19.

CDR3 region: CASSSSEKYLNYNEQFF. Here the CDR3 DNA reads TGTGCCAGCAGCTCATCCGAGAAGTATCTTAACTACAATGAGCAGTTCTTC. The chain is built from TRBV7-9 and TRBJ2-1; no definite D call. The germline V gene encodes CDR1 SEHNR and CDR2 FQNEAQ (reference sequence). The CDR3 loop spans 17 amino acids. V lost 4 bases, J lost 3 bases, and 19 bases lay in between.